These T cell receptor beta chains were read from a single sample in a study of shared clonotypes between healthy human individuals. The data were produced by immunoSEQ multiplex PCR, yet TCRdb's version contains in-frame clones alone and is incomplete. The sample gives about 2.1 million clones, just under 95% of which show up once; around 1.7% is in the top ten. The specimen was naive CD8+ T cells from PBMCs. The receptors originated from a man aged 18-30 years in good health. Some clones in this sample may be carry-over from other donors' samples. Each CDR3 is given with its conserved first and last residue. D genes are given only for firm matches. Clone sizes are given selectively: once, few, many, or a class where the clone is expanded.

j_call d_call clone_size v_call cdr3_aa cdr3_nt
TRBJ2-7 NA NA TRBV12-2 CASRLTGTRIPEQYF TGTGCAAGTCGCCTCACCGGGACTAGAATTCCGGAGCAGTACTTC
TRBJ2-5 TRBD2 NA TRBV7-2 CASSLGEGRGETQYF TGTGCCAGCAGCTTGGGGGAGGGCCGGGGAGAGACCCAGTACTTC
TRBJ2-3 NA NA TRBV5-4 CASSFPTGVSTDTQYF TGTGCCAGCAGCTTTCCGACAGGAGTTAGCACAGATACGCAGTATTTT
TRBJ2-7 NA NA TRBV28 CASSLLSTAKQYF TGTGCCAGCAGTTTATTATCGACGGCTAAGCAGTACTTC
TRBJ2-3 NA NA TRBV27 CASSLGGRSTDTQYF TGTGCCAGCAGTTTAGGAGGCAGGAGTACAGATACGCAGTATTTT
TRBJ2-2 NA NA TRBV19 CASSVGGVTGELFF TGTGCCAGTAGCGTAGGGGGGGTCACCGGGGAGCTGTTTTTT
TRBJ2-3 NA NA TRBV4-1 CASSQEALRPLDTQYF TGCGCCAGCAGCCAAGAAGCCTTAAGACCGCTAGATACGCAGTATTTT
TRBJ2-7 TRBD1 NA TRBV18 CASSPPDRPSYEQYF TGTGCCAGCTCACCACCGGACAGGCCCTCCTACGAGCAGTACTTC
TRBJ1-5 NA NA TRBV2 CASSPWGGSVGQPQHF TGTGCCAGCAGTCCTTGGGGAGGGTCGGTTGGTCAGCCCCAGCATTTT
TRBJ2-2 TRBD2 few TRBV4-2 CASSQVGKGLAGNTGELFF TGTGCCAGCAGCCAAGTGGGCAAGGGACTAGCGGGGAACACCGGGGAGCTGTTTTTT
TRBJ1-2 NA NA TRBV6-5 CASSYSAGKDGYTF TGTGCCAGCAGTTACTCGGCAGGGAAGGATGGCTACACCTTC
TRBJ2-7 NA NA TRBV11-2 CASSLRGASYEQYF TGTGCCAGCAGCTTAAGGGGTGCGTCCTACGAGCAGTACTTC
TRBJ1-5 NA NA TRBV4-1 CASKGFGPNQPQHF TGCGCCAGCAAGGGATTTGGGCCCAATCAGCCCCAGCATTTT
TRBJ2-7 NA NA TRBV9 CASSVDGDPYEQYF TGTGCCAGCAGCGTAGACGGCGATCCCTACGAGCAGTACTTC
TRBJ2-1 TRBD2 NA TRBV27 CASSLFTSASYNEQFF TGTGCCAGCAGTTTATTTACTAGCGCCTCCTACAATGAGCAGTTCTTC
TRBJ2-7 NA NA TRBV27 CASSSRGEQYF TGTGCCAGCAGTTCCAGGGGCGAGCAGTACTTC
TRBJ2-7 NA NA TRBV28 CASSERIRDREQYF TGTGCCAGCAGTGAGAGGATAAGGGATCGGGAGCAGTACTTC
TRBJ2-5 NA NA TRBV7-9 CASSLDGTFQETQYF TGTGCCAGCAGCTTAGACGGGACATTTCAAGAGACCCAGTACTTC
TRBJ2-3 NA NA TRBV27 CASSLFGADTQYF TGTGCCAGCAGTTTATTTGGCGCAGATACGCAGTATTTT
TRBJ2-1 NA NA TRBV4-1 CASSRRIAVYNEQFF TGCGCCAGCAGCCGACGGATAGCAGTCTACAATGAGCAGTTCTTC
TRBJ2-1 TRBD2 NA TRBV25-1 CASSGRSGSYFHNEQFF TGTGCCAGCAGTGGACGGAGCGGGAGCTATTTCCACAATGAGCAGTTCTTC
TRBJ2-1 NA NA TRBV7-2 CASSLFRSSANEQFF TGTGCCAGCAGCTTATTTAGGTCAAGTGCCAATGAGCAGTTCTTC
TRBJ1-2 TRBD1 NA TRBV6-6 CASSYGGTGTGYTF TGTGCCAGCAGTTACGGGGGGACAGGTACTGGCTACACCTTC
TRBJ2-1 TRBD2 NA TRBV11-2 CASSLDAGGVPYNEQFF TGTGCCAGCAGCTTAGATGCGGGGGGAGTCCCCTACAATGAGCAGTTCTTC
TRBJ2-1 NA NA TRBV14 CASSQVGLPQSSYNEQFF TGTGCCAGCAGCCAAGTAGGACTACCCCAGAGCTCCTACAATGAGCAGTTCTTC
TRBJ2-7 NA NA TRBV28 CASATRGLTYEQYF TGTGCCAGCGCCACTAGGGGCCTAACCTACGAGCAGTACTTC
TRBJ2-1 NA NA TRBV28 CATKRGSYNEQFF TGTGCCACCAAAAGGGGGTCCTACAATGAGCAGTTCTTC
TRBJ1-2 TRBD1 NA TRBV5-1 CASSLGIGTVYGYTF TGCGCCAGCAGCTTGGGTATAGGGACAGTCTATGGCTACACCTTC
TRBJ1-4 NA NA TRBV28 CASSFGQQAANEKLFF TGTGCCAGCAGTTTTGGGCAGCAGGCGGCTAATGAAAAACTGTTTTTT
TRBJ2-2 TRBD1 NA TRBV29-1 CSVEGDDRGNTGELFF TGCAGCGTTGAAGGGGATGACAGGGGAAACACCGGGGAGCTGTTTTTT
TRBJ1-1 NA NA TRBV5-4 CASSPAATQRNTEAFF TGTGCCAGCAGCCCGGCGGCAACACAGCGGAACACTGAAGCTTTCTTT
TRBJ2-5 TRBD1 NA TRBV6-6 CASSYRDREGETQYF TGTGCCAGCAGCTACAGGGACAGGGAGGGGGAGACCCAGTACTTC
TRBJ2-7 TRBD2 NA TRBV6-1 CASSGGLASSYEQYF TGTGCCAGCAGCGGGGGACTAGCGAGCTCCTACGAGCAGTACTTC
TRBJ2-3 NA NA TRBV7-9 CASGDTDTDTQYF TGTGCCAGCGGCGACACCGACACAGATACGCAGTATTTT
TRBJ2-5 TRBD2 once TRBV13 CASSLRIAGGEETQYF TGTGCCAGCAGCCTGAGGATAGCGGGGGGTGAAGAGACCCAGTACTTC
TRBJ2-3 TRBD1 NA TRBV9 CASSVPIGTGTRGGTDTQYF TGTGCCAGCAGCGTCCCCATCGGGACAGGGACCAGGGGCGGCACAGATACGCAGTATTTT
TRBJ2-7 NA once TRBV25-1 CASSDFCEQYF TGTGCCAGCAGTGATTTCTGCGAGCAGTACTTC
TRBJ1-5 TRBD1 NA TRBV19 CASSVRQGVQPQHF TGTGCCAGTAGTGTAAGACAGGGGGTTCAGCCCCAGCATTTT
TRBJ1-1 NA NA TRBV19 CASSTWTGNTEAFF TGTGCCAGTAGTACTTGGACGGGGAACACTGAAGCTTTCTTT
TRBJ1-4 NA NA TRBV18 CASSPRRDAKNEKLFF TGTGCCAGCTCACCTCGCCGGGATGCCAAAAATGAAAAACTGTTTTTT
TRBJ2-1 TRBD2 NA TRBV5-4 CASSLSGLAGGPGNNEQFF TGTGCCAGCAGCTTGTCGGGACTAGCGGGAGGGCCAGGAAACAATGAGCAGTTCTTC
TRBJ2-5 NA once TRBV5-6 CASSLLQETQYF TGTGCCAGCAGCTTACTACAAGAGACCCAGTACTTC
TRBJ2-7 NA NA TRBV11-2 CASSLLDEQYF TGTGCCAGCAGCTTATTAGACGAGCAGTACTTC
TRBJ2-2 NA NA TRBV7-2 CASRPDGSPPGELFF TGTGCCAGCAGACCCGACGGCTCCCCTCCCGGGGAGCTGTTTTTT
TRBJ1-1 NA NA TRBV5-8 CASSLTGTRGTEAFF TGTGCCAGCAGCCTGACAGGTACGAGAGGCACTGAAGCTTTCTTT
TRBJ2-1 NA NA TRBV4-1 CASSQDFDEQFF TGCGCCAGCAGCCAAGATTTCGATGAGCAGTTCTTC